This T cell receptor beta chain was identified during a study of cytomegalovirus exposure and HLA in healthy donors. Primers included in the PCR were 60 Vbeta and 13 Jbeta primers. Measured with immunoSEQ multiplex PCR; TCRdb has only the in-frame clones, and not every one. The table shows some 110,000 clones, with less than 70% occurring only once. The germline V gene has CDR1 LNHDA and CDR2 SQIVND (reference sequence). Losses at the gene ends were 5 bases for V and 4 bases for J; bases not matched to a gene: 9. The CDR3 has 15 amino acids. Concerning this clone: Its specificity is unknown.

Study findings and constraints: Of the V segments, some could not be distinguished, including TRBV6-2 and TRBV6-3, and were excluded. Presence/absence analyses supposed approximately even sequencing depth among donors.

This chain joins TRBV19 and TRBJ2-7; 9 bases match TRBD2. This receptor was identified in a woman aged 25 to 39 in good health and CMV-seronegative. Sequenced sample: PBMCs. The CDR3 here is CASSFAGGPYYEQYF. The CDR3, as DNA: TGTGCCAGTAGTTTCGCGGGAGGGCCTTATTACGAGCAGTACTTC.